Shown below are 10 T cell receptor beta chains from a single sample sequenced in a study of regulatory T cells in long-lasting Graves disease. To make TCR beta libraries, researchers used iRepertoire HTBI primers and Arm-PCR of CDR3 regions. MiXCR, applied by TCRdb to the multiplex PCR reads, yields one record per CDR3 protein. The table lists around 330,000 distinct CDR3 sequences, 18% of them singletons. The time point: newly diagnosed GD, antithyroid drugs for less than 3 months. Generation of the TCR library employed RNA extracted from PBMCs. The sequencing used peripheral blood mononuclear cells (PBMCs), collected at new diagnosis, from a patient treated with antithyroid drugs. These receptors came from a female donor with Graves disease.

Many counts were recorded for this clonotype. The chain links TRBV9 to TRBJ2-5; D ambiguous. CDR3 length equals 14 residues. V was trimmed by 4 bases and J by 1 base, leaving 11 bases between them. Per germline, CDR1 SGDLS and CDR2 YYNGEE. The CDR3 is CASSSQISQETQYF. CDR3 coding DNA: TGTGCCAGCAGCTCACAGATCAGCCAAGAGACCCAGTACTTC.

This clonotype has a count of ten or more. The rearrangement uses TRBV19 and TRBJ1-2; unclear D gene. The CDR3 is 14 residues long. CDR1 and CDR2 (germline): LNHDA, SQIVND (reference sequence). V was pared by 0 bases and J by 5 bases, with 10 bases between. Written as DNA, the CDR3 is TGTGCCAGTAGTATAGATCACGTGGTTTATGGCTACACCTTC. It translates to CASSIDHVVYGYTF.

This clonotype was recorded at least ten times. The rearrangement uses TRBV6-2 or TRBV6-3 and TRBJ2-1, with D tentatively TRBD1 or TRBD2 (5 bases each). Trimming removed 6 bases at V and 0 bases at J, with 15 bases between. Germline assignment: CDR1 MNHEY and CDR2 SVGEGT. The CDR3 contains 16 residues. CDR3 DNA: TGTGCCAGCAGGTCCCGGGGCGGAAGCTCCTACAATGAGCAGTTCTTC. This sequence encodes CASRSRGGSSYNEQFF.

The rearrangement uses TRBV28 and TRBJ2-5; tentatively, D is TRBD1 or TRBD2 (5 bases each). CDR1 and CDR2 from the germline V gene are MDHEN and SYDVKM. The V end lost 6 bases, the J end lost 8 bases, and 19 bases lay between the germline ends. The CDR3 is 14 amino acids. The CDR3 nucleotides are TGTGCCAGCAGCAGCGGTCGGGACCGGGAAACCCAGTACTTC. It specifies CASSSGRDRETQYF.

This clonotype was seen ten or more times. This chain joins TRBV7-9 and TRBJ2-1, with no clear D. This CDR3 is built from 15 residues. The V gene lost 2 bases and the J gene lost 5 bases, with 13 bases spanning the gap. Germline V lookup: CDR1 SEHNR, CDR2 FQNEAQ (reference sequence). The CDR3 spells CASSLPGPRDNEQFF. CDR3 nucleotides: TGTGCCAGCAGCTTACCCGGTCCTCGGGACAATGAGCAGTTCTTC.

This clonotype was seen repeatedly, ten times or more. The J gene is TRBJ1-2, the V gene TRBV6-1; D gene uncertain. The CDR3 is made up of 14 amino acids. Trimming shortened V by 8 bases and J by 2 bases, and 15 bases separated the two germline ends. Germline loops: CDR1 MNHNS, CDR2 SASEGT. The DNA of the CDR3 is TGTGCCAGCTCGCGAAGGGATCAGAACTATGGCTACACCTTC. This codes for CASSRRDQNYGYTF.

The chain uses TRBV11-2 and TRBJ2-7; D possibly uses TRBD1 or TRBD2 (5 bases each). The CDR3 loop spans 13 amino acids. Germline CDR1 reads SGHAT; CDR2 reads FQNNGV. The ends were cut back, 7 bases at V and 5 bases at J, with 15 bases in the middle. The CDR3 here is CASKSGTWDEQYF. DNA for the CDR3: TGTGCCAGCAAATCCGGGACCTGGGACGAGCAGTACTTC.

This chain connects TRBV7-8 to TRBJ1-5, with D unresolved. CDR1 and CDR2 from the germline V gene are SGHVS and FQNEAQ. The V end lost 5 bases, the J end lost 2 bases, and 19 bases lay between the germline ends. This CDR3 comprises 17 residues. The CDR3: CASSKTRFMRGNQPQHF. In DNA form, the CDR3 reads TGTGCCAGCAGCAAAACGAGATTCATGAGGGGCAATCAGCCCCAGCATTTT.

The CDR3: CSARDLQETQYF. DNA of the CDR3: TGCAGTGCTCGCGACCTCCAAGAGACCCAGTACTTC. The V call is TRBV20-1, the J call TRBJ2-5; D remains unclear. The germline V and J ends were trimmed by 5 bases and 1 base, with 8 bases remaining between them. Germline V gives CDR1 DFQATT, CDR2 SNEGSKA (reference sequence). The CDR3 extends over 12 amino acids.

This clonotype came up many times. The CDR3 bases are TGTGCCAGGGTCCCCCGACAGGGACATCAAGAGACCCAGTACTTC. Protein product: CARVPRQGHQETQYF. The chain joins TRBV2 to TRBJ2-5; TRBD1 aligns across 7 bases. Germline CDR1 reads SNHLY; CDR2 reads FYNNEI. V trimming: 9 bases; J trimming: 2 bases; junction bases outside the gene matches: 12. CDR3 size: 15 residues. Together with reference TRBV2 and TRBJ2-5, the CDR3 gives the full variable domain: EPEVTQTPSHQVTQMGQEVILRCVPISNHLYFYWYRQILGQKVEFLVSFYNNEISEKSEIFDDQFSVERPDGSNFTLKIRSTKLEDSAMYFCARVPRQGHQETQYFGPGTRLLVL.